These 25 T cell receptor beta chains were sequenced from one sample in a study of blood T cell repertoires in COVID-19. This table comes from immunoSEQ multiplex PCR, and its TCRdb copy is limited to in-frame clones, with some not included. The sample lists around 130,000 clones, 70% to 90% occurring once. The sample consisted of peripheral blood. Every receptor here comes from a man between 65 and 85 years old with active COVID-19.

The CDR3 DNA follows: TGTGCCAGCAGCCCCAGGGTCAACTATGGCTACACCTTC. It is translated as CASSPRVNYGYTF. The chain joins TRBV7-2 to TRBJ1-2; perhaps TRBD1 as D (5 bases). Germline V gives CDR1 SGHTA, CDR2 FQGNSA. The CDR3 covers 13 residues. Trimming pared 5 bases from V and 2 bases from J, leaving 9 bases between. The full variable domain, in which reference TRBV7-2 and TRBJ1-2 provide the parts outside the CDR3, is GAGVSQSPSNKVTEKGKDVELRCDPISGHTALYWYRQSLGQGLEFLIYFQGNSAPDKSGLPSDRFSAERTGGSVSTLTIQRTQQEDSAVYLCASSPRVNYGYTFGSGTRLTVV.

This clone has only a few counts. V gene TRBV5-6 combines with J gene TRBJ1-6; D gene unclear. The CDR3 is 14 amino acids. The V and J ends lost 1 base and 3 bases respectively, with 5 bases between them. Germline CDR1 and CDR2: SGHDT and YYEEEE. CDR3 region: CASSLYSYNSPLHF. The DNA for the CDR3 is TGTGCCAGCAGCTTGTATAGCTATAATTCACCCCTCCACTTT. Combining the CDR3 with reference TRBV5-6 and TRBJ1-6 gives the whole variable domain DAGVTQSPTHLIKTRGQQVTLRCSPKSGHDTVSWYQQALGQGPQFIFQYYEEEERQRGNFPDRFSGHQFPNYSSELNVNALLLGDSALYLCASSLYSYNSPLHFGNGTRLTVT.

CDR3 region: CASSRAGTAQETQYF. The CDR3 region has the DNA TGTGCCAGCAGTCGGGCCGGGACAGCCCAAGAGACCCAGTACTTC. The chain carries TRBV28 and TRBJ2-5, with 7 nucleotides matching TRBD1. Germline-derived CDR1 and CDR2 are MDHEN and SYDVKM. The CDR3 contains 15 residues. V shed 5 bases and J 1 base; nucleotides not matched to a gene: 7.

This chain links TRBV4-1 with TRBJ1-1, with D uncertain. The V and J ends lost 3 bases and 5 bases respectively, with 7 bases between them. The CDR3 has 12 amino acids. Per germline, CDR1 MGHRA and CDR2 YSYEKL. CDR3 in amino acids: CASSHRSTEAFF. The CDR3 region has the DNA TGCGCCAGCAGCCACCGGTCGACTGAAGCTTTCTTT.

The CDR3 DNA reads as TGCGCCAGCAGCTGGGACAGCGTCACCGGGGAGCTGTTTTTT. Translation gives CASSWDSVTGELFF. The chain recombines TRBV5-1 with TRBJ2-2; 7 bases map to TRBD1. The CDR3 contains 14 residues. With 3 bases clipped from V and 4 bases from J, the junction kept 3 bases outside the gene matches. Germline CDR1 reads SGHRS; CDR2 reads YFSETQ.

This clone was recorded once. The V call is TRBV5-1, the J call TRBJ2-1; 11 bases agree with TRBD2. The CDR3 sequence is 16 residues long. Trimming removed 4 bases from V and 8 bases from J; junction bases left unmatched: 11. CDR1 SGHRS and CDR2 YFSETQ come from the germline V gene. The CDR3 loop reads CASSQQGLAGRHEQFF. For the CDR3, the DNA is TGCGCCAGCAGCCAACAAGGACTAGCGGGCCGCCATGAGCAGTTCTTC.

This chain's CDR3 is CASSSGREPYNSPLHF. The CDR3 DNA sequence: TGTGCCAGCAGCTCTGGACGGGAACCTTATAATTCACCCCTCCACTTT. This rearrangement joins TRBV5-5 to TRBJ1-6, with unresolved D. Germline CDR1 is SGHKS and CDR2 is YYEKEE (reference sequence). The CDR3 is 16 amino acids. The ends were cut back, 3 bases at V and 4 bases at J, with 14 bases in the middle.

J is TRBJ2-7 and V is TRBV7-3; no reliable D call. The V and J ends lost 3 bases and 3 bases respectively, with 9 bases between them. The CDR3 loop spans 13 amino acids. From germline, CDR1 is SGHTA and CDR2 FQGTGA. This chain's CDR3 is CASSLNSRYEQYF. DNA of the CDR3: TGTGCCAGCAGCTTGAACAGCCGCTACGAGCAGTACTTC. Looking up the rest from reference TRBV7-3 and TRBJ2-7 gives the full variable domain: GAGVSQTPSNKVTEKGKYVELRCDPISGHTALYWYRQSLGQGPEFLIYFQGTGAADDSGLPNDRFFAVRPEGSVSTLKIQRTERGDSAVYLCASSLNSRYEQYFGPGTRLTVT.

The chain combines TRBV6-1 with TRBJ1-4; 8 bases map to TRBD1. CDR3 length: 17 residues. With V trimmed by 3 bases and J by 2 bases, 8 bases remained unmatched. Germline-derived CDR1 and CDR2 are MNHNS and SASEGT. The CDR3 bases are TGTGCCAGCAGTGATTTGGCCAGGGGGCATACTAATGAAAAACTGTTTTTT. It specifies CASSDLARGHTNEKLFF.

The chain combines TRBV12-3 or TRBV12-4 with TRBJ1-5, with 7 positions matching TRBD1. The ends lost 7 bases at V and 9 bases at J; junction bases unmatched: 9. The CDR3 extends over 13 amino acids. The CDR3 nucleotides are TGTGCCAGCACCCTGGGACAGCCTAGGCCCCAGCATTTT. Amino acid sequence: CASTLGQPRPQHF.

This clone came up a few times. The chain recombines TRBV18 with TRBJ1-1, with D tentatively TRBD1 (6 bases). Germline V gene lookup returns CDR1 KGHSH and CDR2 LQKENI. The CDR3 sequence is 15 residues long. Trimming took off 6 bases at V and 3 bases at J, with 17 bases between the two ends. The CDR3 loop reads CASSLRRGSDTEAFF. In DNA form, the CDR3 reads TGTGCCAGCTCGCTCCGAAGGGGGTCCGACACTGAAGCTTTCTTT.

The chain is built from TRBV5-1 and TRBJ2-1, with 7 positions matching TRBD1. V shed 3 bases and J 5 bases; nucleotides not matched to a gene: 14. The germline V gene encodes CDR1 SGHRS and CDR2 YFSETQ. The CDR3 extends over 17 amino acids. The DNA of the CDR3 is TGCGCCAGCAGCTCCATGACCCGACAGGGATTCGACAATGAGCAGTTCTTC. Translating it yields CASSSMTRQGFDNEQFF.

This clone turned up a few times. The chain joins TRBV9 to TRBJ2-3; 10 nucleotides line up with TRBD2. V shed 0 bases, J shed 1 base, and the junction held 5 bases outside the gene matches. The CDR3 spans 17 residues. Germline V gene sequence: CDR1 SGDLS, CDR2 YYNGEE. The CDR3 region is CASSVGASGSGTDTQYF. CDR3 in DNA: TGTGCCAGCAGCGTAGGGGCTAGCGGGAGCGGCACAGATACGCAGTATTTT. The full variable domain, with the rest looked up from reference TRBV9 and TRBJ2-3, is DSGVTQTPKHLITATGQRVTLRCSPRSGDLSVYWYQQSLDQGLQFLIQYYNGEERAKGNILERFSAQQFPDLHSELNLSSLELGDSALYFCASSVGASGSGTDTQYFGPGTRLTVL.

This chain uses TRBV30 with TRBJ1-5; 9 positions match TRBD1. Unmatched junction bases numbered 3, after V lost 5 bases and J lost 4 bases. Germline lookup yields CDR1 GTSNPN and CDR2 SVGIG (reference sequence). This CDR3 is built from 13 residues. Here the CDR3 DNA reads TGTGCCTGGGGTGGGACAGGGAATCAGCCCCAGCATTTT. It codes for CAWGGTGNQPQHF.

The rearrangement joins TRBV19 to TRBJ2-7, with 9 nucleotides matching TRBD1. This CDR3 comprises 14 residues. Germline loops: CDR1 LNHDA, CDR2 SQIVND (reference sequence). The junction had 2 bases not matched to a gene; V was cut back by 3 bases and J by 2 bases. Written as DNA, the CDR3 is TGTGCCAGTAGTATCCGGACAGGGGCCTACGAGCAGTACTTC. Translation: CASSIRTGAYEQYF.

The chain links TRBV29-1 to TRBJ2-5; 12 positions agree with TRBD2. The V segment lost 5 bases and the J segment 4 bases; nucleotides outside the gene matches: 5. Germline assignment: CDR1 SQVTM and CDR2 ANQGSEA. The CDR3 spans 14 residues. The CDR3 sequence is CSVPSGRASETQYF. CDR3 bases: TGCAGCGTTCCTAGCGGGAGGGCCTCAGAGACCCAGTACTTC. Full variable domain (remainder filled in from reference TRBV29-1 and TRBJ2-5): SAVISQKPSRDICQRGTSLTIQCQVDSQVTMMFWYRQQPGQSLTLIATANQGSEATYESGFVIDKFPISRPNLTFSTLTVSNMSPEDSSIYLCSVPSGRASETQYFGPGTRLLVL.

V usage is TRBV24-1 and J usage is TRBJ1-1; 7 bases map to TRBD1. Losses at the gene ends were 9 bases for V and 5 bases for J; bases not matched to a gene: 8. There are 13 residues in the CDR3. The V gene's germline CDR1 is KGHDR and CDR2 SFDVKD. The CDR3 here is CATQTGKGTEAFF. For the CDR3, the DNA is TGTGCCACCCAGACAGGGAAGGGGACTGAAGCTTTCTTT.

The chain joins TRBV5-1 to TRBJ2-1, with D maybe TRBD2 (6 bases). The V gene's germline CDR1 is SGHRS and CDR2 YFSETQ. V was shortened by 4 bases and J by 7 bases, with 21 bases between the two germline ends. The CDR3 length is 16 residues. The CDR3, as DNA: TGCGCCAGCAGCCTGGATCCAGCGGGCTCTGGAAATGAGCAGTTCTTC. Translated: CASSLDPAGSGNEQFF.

The chain carries TRBV21-1 and TRBJ2-5; TRBD2, the table's D call, lacks a check against the DNA. TRBV21-1 is a recognized pseudogene. This CDR3 region has 22 residues. The CDR3 DNA follows: TGTGCCAGCAGCAAAGAAAGAACAGGGGAACGGCTAGCGGGAGTGACACAAGAGACCCAGTACTTC. Its protein is CASSKERTGERLAGVTQETQYF.

The V call is TRBV11-2, the J call TRBJ2-1, with 11 bases lining up with TRBD2. Per germline, CDR1 SGHAT and CDR2 FQNNGV. There are 16 residues in the CDR3. The V gene end was trimmed by 1 base and the J gene end by 10 bases; junction bases not matched to a gene: 9. The CDR3: CASSLVGTSGSREQFF. The CDR3 DNA reads as TGTGCCAGCAGCTTAGTGGGTACTAGCGGGAGCAGGGAGCAGTTCTTC.

The J gene is TRBJ2-2, the V gene TRBV30; 7 bases map to TRBD2. CDR1 and CDR2 from the germline V gene are GTSNPN and SVGIG (reference sequence). The CDR3 contains 15 residues. Unmatched junction bases numbered 5, after V lost 0 bases and J lost 4 bases. CDR3 sequence (DNA): TGTGCCTGGAGTGTATGGGAGCGGGGCACCGGGGAGCTGTTTTTT. Residues: CAWSVWERGTGELFF.

This chain connects TRBV19 to TRBJ2-1, with TRBD2 identical over 11 bases. CDR1 LNHDA and CDR2 SQIVND come from the germline V gene (reference sequence). The CDR3 spans 16 residues. The ends lost 3 bases at V and 5 bases at J; junction bases unmatched: 6. The CDR3 protein is CASSMFGTSGNNEQFF. The DNA for the CDR3 is TGTGCCAGTAGTATGTTCGGGACTAGCGGTAACAATGAGCAGTTCTTC.

CDR3 bases: TGTGCCAGCACCCGAAGGGGCCGGGGTCTCGGGGGGCCCCAGCATTTT. Amino acids: CASTRRGRGLGGPQHF. The chain is built from TRBV28 and TRBJ1-5; tentatively, D is TRBD1 (5 bases). Trimming cost V 7 bases and J 9 bases, with 25 bases left between them. CDR3 size: 16 residues. Germline V gene sequence: CDR1 MDHEN, CDR2 SYDVKM.

The chain links TRBV7-6 to TRBJ2-7, with 12 bases fitting TRBD1. J was trimmed by 5 bases and V by 5 bases; bases with no gene match: 7. The CDR3 totals 15 residues. Germline loops: CDR1 SGHVS, CDR2 FNYEAQ. This CDR3 is CASSIDGTGGDEQYF. CDR3 DNA sequence: TGTGCCAGCAGCATAGACGGGACAGGGGGCGACGAGCAGTACTTC. Full variable domain (missing parts from reference TRBV7-6 and TRBJ2-7): GAGVSQSPRYKVTKRGQDVALRCDPISGHVSLYWYRQALGQGPEFLTYFNYEAQQDKSGLPNDRFSAERPEGSISTLTIQRTEQRDSAMYRCASSIDGTGGDEQYFGPGTRLTVT.

The CDR3: CASSSQGVGSYEQYF. CDR3 coding DNA: TGTGCCAGCAGCTCCCAAGGGGTGGGTTCCTACGAGCAGTACTTC. V usage is TRBV7-9 and J usage is TRBJ2-7; TRBD1 is a possible D gene (5 bases). Germline loops: CDR1 SEHNR, CDR2 FQNEAQ (reference sequence). CDR3 length: 15 amino acids. V was trimmed by 4 bases and J by 1 base, leaving 14 bases between them.